This entry concerns a single T cell receptor beta chain. Some clones are missing from TCRdb's copy, which holds only in-frame ones; the method was immunoSEQ multiplex PCR. The profile shows some 120,000 clones, less than 90% of them singletons. This sample is drawn from a study of control samples from healthy donors and cancer patients. Trimming took 6 bases from V and 3 from J; bases not matched to a gene: 1. Germline V CDR1 and CDR2: LGHNT, FRNRAP. The CDR3 loop spans 13 amino acids. The sample taken for sequencing was blood. The chain is built from TRBV12-5 and TRBJ1-3, with 8 positions matching TRBD1. The TCR sequence derives from a man aged 18 to 29 in good health. DNA for the CDR3: TGTGCTAGTGGGGGACAGGATGGAAACACCATATATTTT. Residues: CASGGQDGNTIYF.